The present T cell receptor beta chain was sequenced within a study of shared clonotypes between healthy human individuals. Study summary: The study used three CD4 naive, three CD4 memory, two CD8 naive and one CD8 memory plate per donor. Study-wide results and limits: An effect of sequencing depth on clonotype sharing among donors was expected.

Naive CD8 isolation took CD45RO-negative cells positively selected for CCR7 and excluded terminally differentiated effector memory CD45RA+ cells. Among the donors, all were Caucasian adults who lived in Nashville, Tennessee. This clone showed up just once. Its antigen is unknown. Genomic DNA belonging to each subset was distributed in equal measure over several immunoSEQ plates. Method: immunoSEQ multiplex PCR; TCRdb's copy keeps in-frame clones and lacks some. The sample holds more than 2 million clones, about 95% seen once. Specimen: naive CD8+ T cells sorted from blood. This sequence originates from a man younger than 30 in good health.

The CDR3 coding sequence is TGTGCCAGCAGTTTGACAGGGGTCGGCTACACCTTC. Translating it yields CASSLTGVGYTF. The V and J genes are TRBV6-5 and TRBJ1-2; 8 nucleotides align to TRBD1. The CDR3 consists of 12 residues. V shed 4 bases and J 8 bases; nucleotides not matched to a gene: 3. Germline CDR1 is MNHEY and CDR2 is SVGAGI.